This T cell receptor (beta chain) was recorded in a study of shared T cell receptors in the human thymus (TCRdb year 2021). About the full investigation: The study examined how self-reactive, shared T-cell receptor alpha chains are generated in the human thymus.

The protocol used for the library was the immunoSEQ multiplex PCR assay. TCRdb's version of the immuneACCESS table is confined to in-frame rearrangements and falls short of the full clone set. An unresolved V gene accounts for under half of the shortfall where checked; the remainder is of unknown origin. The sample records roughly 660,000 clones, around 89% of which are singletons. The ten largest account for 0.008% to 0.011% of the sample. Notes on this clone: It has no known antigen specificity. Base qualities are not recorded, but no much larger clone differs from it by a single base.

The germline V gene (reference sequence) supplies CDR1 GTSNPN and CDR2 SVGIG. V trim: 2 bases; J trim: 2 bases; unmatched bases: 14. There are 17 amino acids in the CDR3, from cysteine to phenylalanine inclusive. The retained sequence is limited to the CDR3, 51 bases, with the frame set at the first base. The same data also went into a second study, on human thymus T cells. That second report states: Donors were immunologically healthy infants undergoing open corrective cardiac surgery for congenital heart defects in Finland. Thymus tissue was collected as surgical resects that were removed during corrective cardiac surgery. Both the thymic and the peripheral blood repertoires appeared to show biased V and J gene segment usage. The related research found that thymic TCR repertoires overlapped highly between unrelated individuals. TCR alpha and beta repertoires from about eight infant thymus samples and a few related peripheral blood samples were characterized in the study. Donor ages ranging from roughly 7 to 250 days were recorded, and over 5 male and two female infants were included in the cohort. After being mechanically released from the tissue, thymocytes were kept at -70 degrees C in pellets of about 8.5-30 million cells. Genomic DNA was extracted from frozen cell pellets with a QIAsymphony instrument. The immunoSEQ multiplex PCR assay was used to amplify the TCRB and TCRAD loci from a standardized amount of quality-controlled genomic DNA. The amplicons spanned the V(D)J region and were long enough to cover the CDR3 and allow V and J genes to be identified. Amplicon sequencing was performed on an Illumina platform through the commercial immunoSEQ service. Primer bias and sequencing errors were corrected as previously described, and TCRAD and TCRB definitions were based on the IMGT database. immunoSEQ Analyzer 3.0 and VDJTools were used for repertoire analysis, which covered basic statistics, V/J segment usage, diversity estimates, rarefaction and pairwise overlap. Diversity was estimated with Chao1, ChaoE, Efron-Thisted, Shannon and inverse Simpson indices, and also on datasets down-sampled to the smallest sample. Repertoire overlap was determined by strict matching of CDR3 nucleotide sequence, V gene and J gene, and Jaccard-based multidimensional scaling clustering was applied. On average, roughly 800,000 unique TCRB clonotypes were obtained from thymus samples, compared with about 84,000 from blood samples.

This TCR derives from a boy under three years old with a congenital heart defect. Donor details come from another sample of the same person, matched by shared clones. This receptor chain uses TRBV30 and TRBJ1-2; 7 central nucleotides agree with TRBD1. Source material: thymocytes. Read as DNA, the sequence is TGTGCCTGGAGTAGTACCCGGGGACAGCCCTTAAACTATGGCTACACCTTC. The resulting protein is CAWSSTRGQPLNYGYTF. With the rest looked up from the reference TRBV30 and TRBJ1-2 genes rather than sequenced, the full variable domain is SQTIHQWPATLVQPVGSPLSLECTVEGTSNPNLYWYRQAAGRGLQLLFYSVGIGQISSEVPQNLSASRPQDRQFILSSKKLLLSDSGFYLCAWSSTRGQPLNYGYTFGSGTRLTVV.